Detailed here is one T cell receptor (beta chain). Antigen: not known. Clones were sequenced by immunoSEQ multiplex PCR, and TCRdb holds only the in-frame ones, with some missing. The table records about 2.1 million clones, about 92% of them present only once. The data stem from a study of shared clonotypes between healthy human individuals. Study observations and caveats: Naive subsets usually exceeded memory subsets in estimated richness.

Terminally differentiated effector memory CD45RA+ cells were left out of the naive CD8 fraction, which was CD45RO-negative and positively selected for CCR7. Sequenced material: naive CD8+ T cells from PBMCs. The sequence was obtained from a man aged 18 to 29 in good health. Some clones in this sample may be carry-over from other donors' samples.

CDR3 amino acids: CASSLPGRANTGELFF. The CDR3 nucleotides are TGTGCCAGCAGTTTACCCGGGAGGGCGAACACCGGGGAGCTGTTTTTT. This rearrangement joins TRBV27 to TRBJ2-2; 8 bases line up with TRBD2. Germline V gene sequence: CDR1 MNHEY, CDR2 SMNVEV (reference sequence). This CDR3 is built from 16 residues. With 2 bases clipped from V and 0 bases from J, the junction kept 2 bases outside the gene matches.